These T cell receptor beta chains were read from a single sample in a study of identical twins' blood T cells. TCRdb redid the calling of the 5' RACE reads with MiXCR, one entry per CDR3 protein. The data hold 400,000 or so distinct CDR3 sequences, with about 28% observed a single time. The material sequenced was PBMCs. The source of these receptors is a woman between 18 and 50 years old in good health. The CDR3 runs from the conserved cysteine through the conserved F or W. A D gene is named only where the DNA matches it firmly. Some rows have no size entry. The others give once, few or many, or a class for an expanded clone.

clone_size,d_call,j_call,v_call,cdr3_length,cdr3_nt,cdr3_aa
-,TRBD1,TRBJ2-3,TRBV10-3,15,TGTGCCATCGGGGCTCTCGCAGGGGGCTTAGATACGCAGTATTTT,CAIGALAGGLDTQYF
-,-,TRBJ1-2,TRBV19,15,TGTGCCAGTAGTATAGCATCCCCCTCTTCCTATGGCTACACCTTC,CASSIASPSSYGYTF
once,TRBD2,TRBJ2-5,TRBV20-1,15,TGCAGTGCGGGACTAGCGGATGGGGGTGAAGAGACCCAGTACTTC,CSAGLADGGEETQYF
-,-,TRBJ2-7,TRBV5-1,14,TGCGCCAGCAGCTTGGTACCATCCTACGACGAGCAGTACTTC,CASSLVPSYDEQYF
few,-,TRBJ2-2,TRBV2,15,TGTGCCAGCACCCCCAACGGGATTTCCACCGGGGAGCTGTTTTTT,CASTPNGISTGELFF
many,-,TRBJ2-7,TRBV20-1,13,TGCAGTGCTAGATTGGGTTCCCTCTACGAGCAGTACTTC,CSARLGSLYEQYF
few,TRBD2,TRBJ2-1,TRBV2,15,TGTGCCAGCAGGCAAGCGGGGGCCTCCTACAATGAGCAGTTCTTC,CASRQAGASYNEQFF
-,-,TRBJ2-1,TRBV6-1,14,TGTGCCAGCAGAAGAGCGTGGGGGATCAATGAGCAGTTCTTC,CASRRAWGINEQFF
few,-,TRBJ1-3,TRBV3-1,14,TGTGCCAGCAGCCTCCAAATACCTGGAAACACCATATATTTT,CASSLQIPGNTIYF
-,-,TRBJ1-2,TRBV19,17,TGTGCCGGTAGTCAATTCCTCTCCTGGGTAAAGTTTGGTGGCTACACCTTC,CAGSQFLSWVKFGGYTF
-,-,TRBJ2-3,TRBV12-5,11,TGTGCTAGTGCCCTCACAGATACGCAGTATTTT,CASALTDTQYF
-,-,TRBJ1-1,TRBV3-1,13,TGTGCCAGCAGCCGAGACAAGGACACTGAAGCTTTCTTT,CASSRDKDTEAFF
-,-,TRBJ1-1,TRBV6-2/TRBV6-3,12,TGTGCCAGCGCGGGGACGTACACTGAAGCTTTCTTT,CASAGTYTEAFF
-,TRBD2,TRBJ2-1,TRBV14,16,TGTGCCAGCAGCCATCCGGGACTAGCGGGAGTCAATGAGCAGTTCTTC,CASSHPGLAGVNEQFF
few,-,TRBJ2-1,TRBV5-1,16,TGCGCCAGCAGCCCCTTAGCGGTCGGGGCTTACAATGAGCAGTTCTTC,CASSPLAVGAYNEQFF
few,-,TRBJ1-5,TRBV29-1,12,TGCAGCGTTGGACACCACAATCAGCCCCAGCATTTT,CSVGHHNQPQHF
-,-,TRBJ2-7,TRBV29-1,13,TGCAGCGTTTATACCGGGAGTTCCTACGAGCAGTACTTC,CSVYTGSSYEQYF
-,TRBD1,TRBJ1-1,TRBV7-9,16,TGTGCCAGCAGCTTAGGCGGGACAGGTAAAAACACTGAAGCTTTCTTT,CASSLGGTGKNTEAFF
-,-,TRBJ1-1,TRBV29-1,12,TGCAGCGTTCAGGGATCGACCACTGAAGCTTTCTTT,CSVQGSTTEAFF
-,-,TRBJ2-5,TRBV14,16,TGTGCCAGCAGCCAAGATCCAGGGGTTACCCAAGAGACCCAGTACTTC,CASSQDPGVTQETQYF
-,TRBD1,TRBJ1-1,TRBV29-1,10,TGCAGCGTCTCAGGACAGGGAGCTTTCTTT,CSVSGQGAFF
few,-,TRBJ2-7,TRBV20-1,16,TGCAGTGCTAGAGATAGGGCAAACCTGTATACCTACGAGCAGTACTTC,CSARDRANLYTYEQYF
-,-,TRBJ1-5,TRBV3-1,12,TGTGCCAGCAACTCAGTAGGCCAGCCCCAGCATTTT,CASNSVGQPQHF
many,TRBD2,TRBJ2-7,TRBV10-3,14,TGTGCCATCAGAGAGCGGGAGGGCCCCTACGAGCAGTACTTC,CAIREREGPYEQYF
-,-,TRBJ1-1,TRBV5-1,14,TGCGCCAGCGGACCGGGAACTATGGACACTGAAGCTTTCTTT,CASGPGTMDTEAFF
-,-,TRBJ1-2,TRBV11-2,15,TGTGCCAGCAGCTTCCTAGCGACGGCTAACTATGGCTACACCTTC,CASSFLATANYGYTF
few,TRBD1,TRBJ1-1,TRBV7-9,15,TGTGCCAGCAGCTTAGGCTTACCAGGGGGCCCTGAAGCTTTCTTT,CASSLGLPGGPEAFF
few,-,TRBJ2-1,TRBV3-1,16,TGTGCCAGCACCGATCGCGGTGGAGGGCCAAACAATGAGCAGTTCTTC,CASTDRGGGPNNEQFF
-,TRBD2,TRBJ2-5,TRBV29-1,15,TGCAGCGTTGAAGGACTAGCGGGAGGCCAAGAGACCCAGTACTTC,CSVEGLAGGQETQYF
-,-,TRBJ1-4,TRBV12-3/TRBV12-4,15,TGTGCCAGCAGTTTAAGAACAGGGTCTAATGAAAAACTGTTTTTT,CASSLRTGSNEKLFF
few,-,TRBJ2-3,TRBV20-1,13,TGCAGTGCTAGACTGGTTTCGGGAGATACGCAGTATTTT,CSARLVSGDTQYF
few,-,TRBJ1-4,TRBV11-2,19,TGTGCCAGCAGCTCTCCCGAGCCAGGGAGGGAAAGAGGAAATGAAAAACTGTTTTTT,CASSSPEPGRERGNEKLFF
-,-,TRBJ2-2,TRBV30,13,TGTGCCTGGACCACTTGGAACACCGGGGAGCTGTTTTTT,CAWTTWNTGELFF
-,TRBD1,TRBJ2-3,TRBV2,16,TGTGCCAGCAGTCCGTCCACCCCCTTGGGGACAGATAGGCAGTATTTT,CASSPSTPLGTDRQYF
many,TRBD2,TRBJ2-5,TRBV20-1,18,TGCAGTGCAACCTCTACGACTAGCGGGGGCTTAACCCAAGAGACCCAGTACTTC,CSATSTTSGGLTQETQYF
-,-,TRBJ1-3,TRBV7-9,14,TGTGCCAGCAGCTCAGGACTGTATCGAAACACCATATATTTT,CASSSGLYRNTIYF
many,-,TRBJ2-1,TRBV6-2/TRBV6-3,13,TGTGCCAGCACGCTGAGCTCCTACAATGAGCAGTTCTTC,CASTLSSYNEQFF
many,-,TRBJ2-3,TRBV10-3,15,TGTGCCATCACGTCGGGCCAAAAGAACACAGATACGCAGTATTTT,CAITSGQKNTDTQYF
few,-,TRBJ1-2,TRBV9,14,TGTGCCAGCAGCGTAGAAAACCTCCCCTATGGCTACACCTTC,CASSVENLPYGYTF
-,TRBD1,TRBJ1-2,TRBV10-3,18,TGTGCCATCCATGGACAGGGGGCGTCGAAGGACCGTAACTATGGCTACACCTTC,CAIHGQGASKDRNYGYTF
few,-,TRBJ1-1,TRBV11-2,14,TGTGCCAGCAGCTTAGGACGGAAGAACACTGAAGCTTTCTTT,CASSLGRKNTEAFF
many,-,TRBJ1-6,TRBV6-5,13,TGTGCCAGCACCTCGGTGAATAATTCACCCCTCCACTTT,CASTSVNNSPLHF
few,TRBD2,TRBJ2-1,TRBV11-2,15,TGTGCCACCGTCCCTCGCGGGGGAGCCGCAGATGAGCAGTTCTTC,CATVPRGGAADEQFF
few,-,TRBJ2-7,TRBV20-1,11,TGCAGTGCTAGAGAGAACTACGAGCAGTACTTC,CSARENYEQYF
few,-,TRBJ1-5,TRBV18,12,TGTGCCAGCTCACCAGGGAATCAGCCCCAGCATTTT,CASSPGNQPQHF
-,-,TRBJ1-6,TRBV25-1,16,TGTGCCAGCAGTTGTCGATTTGGGCAGGCTAATTCACCCCTCCACTTT,CASSCRFGQANSPLHF
-,-,TRBJ1-1,TRBV3-1,12,TGTGCCAGCAGCCAGCGAGGGTCTGAAGCTTTCTTT,CASSQRGSEAFF
-,-,TRBJ2-4,TRBV5-6,15,TGTACCAGCAGCTTGGCCCCCTCACGGGGAAACATTCAGTACTTC,CTSSLAPSRGNIQYF
-,TRBD2,TRBJ2-3,TRBV20-1,15,TGCAGTGTTCCTAGCGGGGGGGCAGGGACAGATACGCAGTATTTT,CSVPSGGAGTDTQYF
few,-,TRBJ2-1,TRBV5-1,15,TGCGCCAGCAGCCGGATGGGGGGCGCGTTGAATGAGCAGTTCTTC,CASSRMGGALNEQFF
-,TRBD2,TRBJ2-1,TRBV20-1,14,TGCAGTGCTGTAAAAGCGGGGCCGTGGGATGAGCAGTTCTTC,CSAVKAGPWDEQFF
few,-,TRBJ1-1,TRBV18,16,TGTGCCAGCTCACCACCGAAAAGACAGTTGAACACTGAAGCTTTCTTT,CASSPPKRQLNTEAFF
few,-,TRBJ2-2,TRBV6-5,16,TGTGCCAGCAGTTACAAGGGGGTGGGACCCACCGGGGAGCTGTTTTTT,CASSYKGVGPTGELFF
many,-,TRBJ1-1,TRBV5-6,14,TGTGCCAGCAGCTTGTGGGGGGCCGGTACTGAAGCTTTCTTT,CASSLWGAGTEAFF
-,TRBD1,TRBJ2-7,TRBV10-3,14,TGTGCCATCAGGAGGCAGGGGGCATCCTACGAGCAGTACTTC,CAIRRQGASYEQYF
once,-,TRBJ1-4,TRBV6-5,13,TGTGCCAGCAGTGCGACTGCAGACGAAAAACTGTTTTTT,CASSATADEKLFF
few,-,TRBJ1-2,TRBV6-2/TRBV6-3,12,TGTGCCAGCAGAAGGGGGACCTATGGCTACACCTTC,CASRRGTYGYTF
-,-,TRBJ1-5,TRBV5-1,15,TGCGCCAGCAGCGCGAGGGGAGGTGGCAATCAGCCCCAGCATTTT,CASSARGGGNQPQHF